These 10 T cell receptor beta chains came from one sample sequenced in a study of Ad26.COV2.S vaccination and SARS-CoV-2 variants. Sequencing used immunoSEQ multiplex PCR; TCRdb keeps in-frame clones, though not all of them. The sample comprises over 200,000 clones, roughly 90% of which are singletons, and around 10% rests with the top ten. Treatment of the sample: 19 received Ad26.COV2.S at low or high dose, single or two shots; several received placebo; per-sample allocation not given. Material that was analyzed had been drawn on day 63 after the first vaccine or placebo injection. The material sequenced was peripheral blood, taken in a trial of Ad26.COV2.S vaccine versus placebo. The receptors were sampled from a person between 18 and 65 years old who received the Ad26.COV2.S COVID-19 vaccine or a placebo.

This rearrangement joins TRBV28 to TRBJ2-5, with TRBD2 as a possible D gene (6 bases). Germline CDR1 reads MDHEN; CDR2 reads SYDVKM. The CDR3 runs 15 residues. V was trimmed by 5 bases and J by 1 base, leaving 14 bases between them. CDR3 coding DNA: TGTGCCAGCAGTCCGCCCGGGAGCGGCCAAGAGACCCAGTACTTC. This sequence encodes CASSPPGSGQETQYF. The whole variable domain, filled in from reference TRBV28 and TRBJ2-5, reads DVKVTQSSRYLVKRTGEKVFLECVQDMDHENMFWYRQDPGLGLRLIYFSYDVKMKEKGDIPEGYSVSREKKERFSLILESASTNQTSMYLCASSPPGSGQETQYFGPGTRLLVL.

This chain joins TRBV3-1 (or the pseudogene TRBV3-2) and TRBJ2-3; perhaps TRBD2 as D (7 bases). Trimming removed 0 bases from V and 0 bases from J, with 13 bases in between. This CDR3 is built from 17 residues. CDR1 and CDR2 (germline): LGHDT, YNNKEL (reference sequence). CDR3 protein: CASSQDLGGASTDTQYF. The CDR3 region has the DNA TGTGCCAGCAGCCAAGATCTAGGGGGGGCGAGCACAGATACGCAGTATTTT.

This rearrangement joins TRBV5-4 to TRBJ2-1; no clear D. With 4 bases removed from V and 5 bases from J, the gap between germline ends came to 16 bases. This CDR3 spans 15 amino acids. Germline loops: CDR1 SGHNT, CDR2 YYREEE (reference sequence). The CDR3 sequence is CASSPPPVPNNEQFF. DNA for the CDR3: TGTGCCAGCAGCCCTCCACCGGTACCGAACAATGAGCAGTTCTTC.

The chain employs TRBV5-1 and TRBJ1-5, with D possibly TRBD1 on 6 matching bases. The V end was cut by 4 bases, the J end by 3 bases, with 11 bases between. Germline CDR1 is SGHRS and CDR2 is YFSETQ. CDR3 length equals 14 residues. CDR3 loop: CASSETGTNQPQHF. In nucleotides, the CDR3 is TGCGCCAGCAGCGAGACAGGAACCAATCAGCCCCAGCATTTT.

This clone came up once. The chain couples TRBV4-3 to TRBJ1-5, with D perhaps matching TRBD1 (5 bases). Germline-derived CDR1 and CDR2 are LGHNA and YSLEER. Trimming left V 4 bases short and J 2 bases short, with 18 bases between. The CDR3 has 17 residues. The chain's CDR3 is CASSPGTHGFGNQPQHF. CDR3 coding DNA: TGCGCCAGCAGCCCCGGGACCCATGGCTTTGGCAATCAGCCCCAGCATTTT.

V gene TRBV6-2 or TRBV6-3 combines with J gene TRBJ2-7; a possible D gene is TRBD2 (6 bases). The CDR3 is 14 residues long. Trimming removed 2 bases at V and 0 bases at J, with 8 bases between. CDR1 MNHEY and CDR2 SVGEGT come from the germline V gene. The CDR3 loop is CASSYGGNSYEQYF. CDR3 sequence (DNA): TGTGCCAGCAGTTACGGGGGGAACTCCTACGAGCAGTACTTC.

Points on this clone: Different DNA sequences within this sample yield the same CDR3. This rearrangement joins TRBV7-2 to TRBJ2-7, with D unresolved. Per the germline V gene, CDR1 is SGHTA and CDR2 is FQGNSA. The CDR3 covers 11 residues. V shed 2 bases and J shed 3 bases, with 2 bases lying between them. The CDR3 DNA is TGTGCCAGCAGCTTAAACTACGAGCAGTACTTC. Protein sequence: CASSLNYEQYF.

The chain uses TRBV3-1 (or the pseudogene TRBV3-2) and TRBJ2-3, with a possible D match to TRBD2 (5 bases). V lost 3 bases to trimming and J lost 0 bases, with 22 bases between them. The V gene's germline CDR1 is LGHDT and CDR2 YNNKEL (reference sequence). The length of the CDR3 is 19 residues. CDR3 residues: CASSQYVPAPGVSTDTQYF. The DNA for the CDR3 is TGTGCCAGCAGCCAGTACGTCCCCGCTCCCGGGGTAAGCACAGATACGCAGTATTTT.

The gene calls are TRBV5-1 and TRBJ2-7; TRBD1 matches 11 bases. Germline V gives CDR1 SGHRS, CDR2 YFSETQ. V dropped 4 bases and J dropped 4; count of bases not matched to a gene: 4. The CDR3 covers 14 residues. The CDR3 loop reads CASSPGTGGYEQYF. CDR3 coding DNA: TGCGCCAGCAGCCCCGGGACAGGGGGGTACGAGCAGTACTTC.

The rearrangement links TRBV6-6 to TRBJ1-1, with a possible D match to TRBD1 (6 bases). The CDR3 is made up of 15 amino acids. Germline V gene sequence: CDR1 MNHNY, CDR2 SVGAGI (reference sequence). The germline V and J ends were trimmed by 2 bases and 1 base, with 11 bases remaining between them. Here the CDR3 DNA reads TGTGCCAGCAGTTACGTTTTGGGGGCGAACACTGAAGCTTTCTTT. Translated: CASSYVLGANTEAFF.